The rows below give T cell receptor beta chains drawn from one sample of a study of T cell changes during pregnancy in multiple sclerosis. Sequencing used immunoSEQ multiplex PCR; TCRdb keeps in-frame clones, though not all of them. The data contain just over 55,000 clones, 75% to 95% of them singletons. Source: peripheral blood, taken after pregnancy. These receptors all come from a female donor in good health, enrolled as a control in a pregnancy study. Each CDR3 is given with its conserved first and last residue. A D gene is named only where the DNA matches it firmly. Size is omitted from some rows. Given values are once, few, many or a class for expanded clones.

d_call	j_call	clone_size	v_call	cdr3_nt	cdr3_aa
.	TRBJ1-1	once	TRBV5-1	TGCGCCAGCAGCTTGGAGGGGCGCGGAGCTTTCTTT	CASSLEGRGAFF
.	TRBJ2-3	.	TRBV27	TGTGCCAGCAGTCAAGAGGGAGATACGCAGTATTTT	CASSQEGDTQYF
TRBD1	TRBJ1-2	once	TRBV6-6	TGTGCCAGCAGTTACGGGACAGCCCACCAGAACTATGGCTACACCTTC	CASSYGTAHQNYGYTF
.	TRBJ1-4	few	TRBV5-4	TGTGCCAGCAGTCAGGACAGTAGAAAACTGTTTTTT	CASSQDSRKLFF
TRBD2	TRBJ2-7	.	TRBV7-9	TGTGCCAGCAGCTTTACTAGCGGCTCCTACGAGCAGTACTTC	CASSFTSGSYEQYF
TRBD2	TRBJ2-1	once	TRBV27	TGTGCCAGCAGCGGGACTAGCGTTTACAATGAGCAGTTCTTC	CASSGTSVYNEQFF
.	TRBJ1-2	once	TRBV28	TGTGCCAGCATAATGGGGCAGGATGGCACCTTC	CASIMGQDGTF
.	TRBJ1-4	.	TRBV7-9	TGTGCCAGCAGCAGTCAGGGTTTAGAACTGTTTTTT	CASSSQGLELFF
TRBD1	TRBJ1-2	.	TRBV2	TGTGCCAGCAGGGACTCTTACAGGGGGCGCGGTGGCTACACCTTC	CASRDSYRGRGGYTF
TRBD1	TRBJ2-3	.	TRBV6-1	TGTGCCAGCAGTGCCAATACCGCTTTACAGGGGGCGTCGGCAGATACGCAGTATTTT	CASSANTALQGASADTQYF
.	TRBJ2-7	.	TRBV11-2	TGTGCCAGCAGCTTAGATAACGAGCAGTACTTC	CASSLDNEQYF
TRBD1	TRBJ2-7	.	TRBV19	TGTGCCAGTAGTCTATACAGGGGGCCCTACGAGCAGTACTTC	CASSLYRGPYEQYF
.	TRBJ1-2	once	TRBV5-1	TGCGCCAGCAGCTCCGGCCAGATGGACACAATCTATGGCTACACCTTC	CASSSGQMDTIYGYTF